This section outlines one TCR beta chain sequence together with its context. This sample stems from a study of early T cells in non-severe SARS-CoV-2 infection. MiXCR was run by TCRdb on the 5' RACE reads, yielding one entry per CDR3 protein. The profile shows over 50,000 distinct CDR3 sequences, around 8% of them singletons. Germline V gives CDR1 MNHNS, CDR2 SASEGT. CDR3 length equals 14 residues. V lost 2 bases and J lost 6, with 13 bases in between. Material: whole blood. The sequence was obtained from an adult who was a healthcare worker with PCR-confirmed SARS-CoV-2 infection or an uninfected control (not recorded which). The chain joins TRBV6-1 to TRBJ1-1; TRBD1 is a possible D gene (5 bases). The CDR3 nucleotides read TGTGCCAGCAGTGAAAGTTGGGGGAGAGCTGAAGCTTTCTTT. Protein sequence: CASSESWGRAEAFF.